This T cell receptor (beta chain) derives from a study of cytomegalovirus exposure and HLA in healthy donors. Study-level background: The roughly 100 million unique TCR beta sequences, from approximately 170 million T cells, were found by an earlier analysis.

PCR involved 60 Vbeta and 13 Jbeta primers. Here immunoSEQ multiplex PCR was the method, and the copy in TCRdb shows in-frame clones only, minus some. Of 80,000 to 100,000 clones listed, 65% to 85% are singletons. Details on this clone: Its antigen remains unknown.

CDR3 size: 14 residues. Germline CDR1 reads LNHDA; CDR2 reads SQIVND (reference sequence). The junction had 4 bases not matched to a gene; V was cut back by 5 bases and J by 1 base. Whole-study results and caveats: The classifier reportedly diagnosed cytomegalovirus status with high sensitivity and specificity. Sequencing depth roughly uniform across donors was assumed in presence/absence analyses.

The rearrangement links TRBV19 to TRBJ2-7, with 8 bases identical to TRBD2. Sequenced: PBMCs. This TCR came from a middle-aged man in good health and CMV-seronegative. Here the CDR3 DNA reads TGTGCCAGTAGTTCCGGGGGGGATTCCTACGAGCAGTACTTC. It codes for CASSSGGDSYEQYF.